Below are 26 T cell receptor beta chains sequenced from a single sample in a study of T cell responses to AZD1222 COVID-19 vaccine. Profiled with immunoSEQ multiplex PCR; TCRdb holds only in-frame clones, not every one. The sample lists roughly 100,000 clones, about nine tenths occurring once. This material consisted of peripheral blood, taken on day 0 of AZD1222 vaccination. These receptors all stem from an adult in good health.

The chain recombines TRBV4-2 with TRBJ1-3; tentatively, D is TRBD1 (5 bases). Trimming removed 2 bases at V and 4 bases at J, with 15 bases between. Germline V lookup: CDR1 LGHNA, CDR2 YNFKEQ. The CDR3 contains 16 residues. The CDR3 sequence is CASSQLGGAPGNTIYF. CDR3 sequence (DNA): TGTGCCAGCAGCCAACTCGGGGGTGCCCCCGGAAACACCATATATTTT.

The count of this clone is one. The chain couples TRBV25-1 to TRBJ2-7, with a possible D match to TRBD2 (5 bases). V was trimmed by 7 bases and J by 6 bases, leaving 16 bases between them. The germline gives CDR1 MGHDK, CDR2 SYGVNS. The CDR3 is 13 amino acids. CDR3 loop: CASNPSGSTEQYF. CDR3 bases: TGTGCCAGCAATCCGTCGGGGAGCACCGAGCAGTACTTC.

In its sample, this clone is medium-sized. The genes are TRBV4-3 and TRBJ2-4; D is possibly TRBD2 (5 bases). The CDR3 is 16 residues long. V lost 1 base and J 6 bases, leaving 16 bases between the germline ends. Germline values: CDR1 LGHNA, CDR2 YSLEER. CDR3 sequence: CASSQAPPGSGNIQYF. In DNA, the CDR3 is TGCGCCAGCAGCCAAGCCCCCCCGGGATCAGGAAACATTCAGTACTTC.

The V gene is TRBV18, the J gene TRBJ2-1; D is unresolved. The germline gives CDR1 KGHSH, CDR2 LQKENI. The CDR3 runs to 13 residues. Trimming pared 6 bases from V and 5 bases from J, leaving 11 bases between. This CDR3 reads CASSPSLNNEQFF. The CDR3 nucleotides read TGTGCCAGCTCCCCATCGCTGAACAATGAGCAGTTCTTC.

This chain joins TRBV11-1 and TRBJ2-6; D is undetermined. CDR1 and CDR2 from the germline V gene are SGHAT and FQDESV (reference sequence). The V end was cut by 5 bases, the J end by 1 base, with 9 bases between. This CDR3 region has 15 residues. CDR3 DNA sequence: TGTGCCAGCAGCAAAAGGATGTCTGGGGCCAACGTCCTGACTTTC. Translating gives CASSKRMSGANVLTF.

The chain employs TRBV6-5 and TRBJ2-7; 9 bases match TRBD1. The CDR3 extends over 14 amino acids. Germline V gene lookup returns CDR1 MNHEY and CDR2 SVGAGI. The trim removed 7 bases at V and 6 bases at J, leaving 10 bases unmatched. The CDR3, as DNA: TGTGCCAGCACCCCGGGGACAGGGAGCGTCGAGCAGTACTTC. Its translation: CASTPGTGSVEQYF.

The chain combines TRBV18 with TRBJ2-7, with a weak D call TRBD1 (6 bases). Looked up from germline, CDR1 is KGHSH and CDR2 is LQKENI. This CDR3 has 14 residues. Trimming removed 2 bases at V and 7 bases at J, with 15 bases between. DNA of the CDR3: TGTGCCAGCTCACCAGGGCAGGGGATGGGGGAGCAGTACTTC. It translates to CASSPGQGMGEQYF.

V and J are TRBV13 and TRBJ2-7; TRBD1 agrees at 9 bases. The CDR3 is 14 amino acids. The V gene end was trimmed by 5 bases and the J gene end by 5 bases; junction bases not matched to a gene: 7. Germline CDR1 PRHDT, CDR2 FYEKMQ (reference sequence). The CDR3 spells CASSPPGQGNEQYF. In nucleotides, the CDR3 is TGTGCCAGCAGCCCCCCGGGACAGGGAAACGAGCAGTACTTC.

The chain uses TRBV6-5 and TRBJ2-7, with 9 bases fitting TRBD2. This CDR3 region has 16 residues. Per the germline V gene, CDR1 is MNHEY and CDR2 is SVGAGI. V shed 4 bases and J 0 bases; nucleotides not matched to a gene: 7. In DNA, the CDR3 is TGTGCCAGCAGTTCCGACCGGACTAGCGACTCCTACGAGCAGTACTTC. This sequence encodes CASSSDRTSDSYEQYF.

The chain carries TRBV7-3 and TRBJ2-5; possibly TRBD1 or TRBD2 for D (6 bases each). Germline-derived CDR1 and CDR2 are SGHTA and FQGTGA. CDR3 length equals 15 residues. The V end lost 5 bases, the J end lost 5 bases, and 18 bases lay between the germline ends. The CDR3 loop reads CASSPLPGAGETQYF. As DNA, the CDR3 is TGTGCCAGCAGCCCACTTCCGGGGGCTGGCGAGACCCAGTACTTC.

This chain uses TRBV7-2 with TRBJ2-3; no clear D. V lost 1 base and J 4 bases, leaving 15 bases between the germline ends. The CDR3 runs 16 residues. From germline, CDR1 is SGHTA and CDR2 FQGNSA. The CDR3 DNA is TGTGCCAGCAGCTTAGTAAGGTTGCTCGATGCAGATACGCAGTATTTT. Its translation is CASSLVRLLDADTQYF.

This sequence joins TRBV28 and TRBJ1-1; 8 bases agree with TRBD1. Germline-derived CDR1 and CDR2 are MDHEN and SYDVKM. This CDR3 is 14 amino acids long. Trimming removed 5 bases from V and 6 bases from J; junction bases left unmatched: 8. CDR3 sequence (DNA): TGTGCCAGCAGTCCGACAGGGGTAAGGGCTGAAGCTTTCTTT. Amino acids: CASSPTGVRAEAFF.

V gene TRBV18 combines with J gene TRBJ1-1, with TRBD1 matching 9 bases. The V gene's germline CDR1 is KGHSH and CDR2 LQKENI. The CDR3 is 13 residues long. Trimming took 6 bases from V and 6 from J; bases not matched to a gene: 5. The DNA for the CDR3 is TGTGCCAGCTCGGGACAGGGAGCTTCTGAAGCTTTCTTT. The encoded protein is CASSGQGASEAFF.

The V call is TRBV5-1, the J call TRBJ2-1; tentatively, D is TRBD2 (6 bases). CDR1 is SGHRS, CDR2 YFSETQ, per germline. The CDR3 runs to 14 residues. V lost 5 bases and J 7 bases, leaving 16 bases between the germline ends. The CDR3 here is CASRKVAVGNEQFF. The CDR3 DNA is TGCGCCAGCAGAAAGGTAGCGGTGGGGAATGAGCAGTTCTTC. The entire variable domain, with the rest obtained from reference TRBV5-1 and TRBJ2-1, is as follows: KAGVTQTPRYLIKTRGQQVTLSCSPISGHRSVSWYQQTPGQGLQFLFEYFSETQRNKGNFPGRFSGRQFSNSRSEMNVSTLELGDSALYLCASRKVAVGNEQFFGPGTRLTVL.

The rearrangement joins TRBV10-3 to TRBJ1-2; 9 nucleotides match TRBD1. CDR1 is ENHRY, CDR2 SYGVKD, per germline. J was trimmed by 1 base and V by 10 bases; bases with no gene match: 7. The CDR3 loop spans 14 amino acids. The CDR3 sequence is CATRTGALNYGYTF. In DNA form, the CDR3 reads TGTGCCACTAGGACAGGGGCCCTTAACTATGGCTACACCTTC.

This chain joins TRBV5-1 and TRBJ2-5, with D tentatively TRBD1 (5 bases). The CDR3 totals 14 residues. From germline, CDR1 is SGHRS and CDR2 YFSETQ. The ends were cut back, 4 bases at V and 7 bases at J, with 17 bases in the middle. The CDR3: CASSTGTGKGTQYF. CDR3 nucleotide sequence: TGCGCCAGCAGCACTGGTACAGGCAAAGGGACCCAGTACTTC.

The CDR3: CASSQAKGQGPTNEKLFF. CDR3 sequence (DNA): TGTGCCAGCAGCCAAGCCAAGGGGCAGGGACCAACTAATGAAAAACTGTTTTTT. The gene calls are TRBV3-1 (or the pseudogene TRBV3-2) and TRBJ1-4; D may be TRBD1 (5 bases). Germline CDR1 is LGHDT and CDR2 is YNNKEL (reference sequence). The CDR3 is 18 amino acids. Between the trimmed V and J ends, which lost 1 base and 0 bases, there was a span of 15 bases.

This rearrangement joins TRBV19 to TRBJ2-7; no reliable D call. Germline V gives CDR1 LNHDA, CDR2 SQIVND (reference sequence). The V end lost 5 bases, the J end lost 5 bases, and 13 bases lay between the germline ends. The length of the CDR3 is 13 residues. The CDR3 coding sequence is TGTGCCAGTAGTGATCCAGGTTTCGACGAGCAGTACTTC. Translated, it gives CASSDPGFDEQYF.

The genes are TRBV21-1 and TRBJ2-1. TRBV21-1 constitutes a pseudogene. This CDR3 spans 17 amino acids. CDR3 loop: CASSLKLGRPNFDEQFF. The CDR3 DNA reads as TGTGCCAGCAGTTTAAAACTGGGACGGCCAAACTTCGATGAGCAGTTCTTC.

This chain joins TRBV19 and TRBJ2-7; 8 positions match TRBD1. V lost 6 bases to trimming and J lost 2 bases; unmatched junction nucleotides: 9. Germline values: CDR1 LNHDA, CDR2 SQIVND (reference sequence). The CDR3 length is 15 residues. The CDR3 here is CASRTGEPPPYEQYF. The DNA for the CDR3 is TGTGCCAGTAGGACAGGGGAACCGCCCCCCTACGAGCAGTACTTC.

CDR3 loop: CASSPMSRNEQFF. CDR3 nucleotides: TGTGCCAGCAGCCCCATGAGTCGCAATGAGCAGTTCTTC. The rearrangement joins TRBV11-3 to TRBJ2-1, with D hard to call. Trimming removed 5 bases from V and 6 bases from J, with 11 bases in between. This CDR3 has 13 amino acids. Germline V gives CDR1 SGHNT, CDR2 YENEEA. Together with reference TRBV11-3 and TRBJ2-1, the CDR3 gives the full variable domain: EAGVVQSPRYKIIEKKQPVAFWCNPISGHNTLYWYLQNLGQGPELLIRYENEEAVDDSQLPKDRFSAERLKGVDSTLKIQPAELGDSAVYLCASSPMSRNEQFFGPGTRLTVL.

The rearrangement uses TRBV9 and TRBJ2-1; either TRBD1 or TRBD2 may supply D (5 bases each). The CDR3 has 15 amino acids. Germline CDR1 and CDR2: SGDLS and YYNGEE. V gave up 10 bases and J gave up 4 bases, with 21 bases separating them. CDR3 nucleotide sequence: TGTGCCGGGGGAGACTTACACGAGATTTACAATGAGCAGTTCTTC. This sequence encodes CAGGDLHEIYNEQFF.

The CDR3 nucleotides are TGTGCCACCAGCAGAGATCCCCTAGGGAGGGCCAGGAATGAGCAGTTCTTC. Translating it yields CATSRDPLGRARNEQFF. The rearrangement joins TRBV15 to TRBJ2-1, with TRBD2 identical over 7 bases. CDR3 length equals 17 residues. Germline CDR1 reads LNHNV; CDR2 reads YYDKDF (reference sequence). V gave up 0 bases and J gave up 7 bases; unmatched junction bases: 12.

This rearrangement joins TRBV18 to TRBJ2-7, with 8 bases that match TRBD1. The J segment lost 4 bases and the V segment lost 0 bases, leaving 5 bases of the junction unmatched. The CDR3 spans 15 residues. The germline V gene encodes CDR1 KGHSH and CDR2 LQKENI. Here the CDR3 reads CASSPPGRGQYEQYF. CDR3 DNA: TGTGCCAGCTCACCACCGGGCAGGGGGCAATACGAGCAGTACTTC.

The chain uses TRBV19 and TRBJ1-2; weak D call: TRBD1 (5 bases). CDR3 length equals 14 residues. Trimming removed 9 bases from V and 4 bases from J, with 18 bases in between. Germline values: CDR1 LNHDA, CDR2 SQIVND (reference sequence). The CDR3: CASHDIGGVYGYTF. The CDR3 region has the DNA TGTGCCAGCCACGATATTGGGGGGGTCTATGGCTACACCTTC.

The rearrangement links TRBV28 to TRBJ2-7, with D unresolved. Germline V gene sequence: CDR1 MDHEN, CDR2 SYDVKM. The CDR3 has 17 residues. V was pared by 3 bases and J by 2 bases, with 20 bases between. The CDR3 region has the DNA TGTGCCAGCAGTTTTAGGGCAGGCCCGCGGATGGCCTACGAGCAGTACTTC. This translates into CASSFRAGPRMAYEQYF.